This record concerns one T cell receptor beta chain sequence. Its antigen is not known. 60 Vbeta and 13 Jbeta primers were used in PCR. In the original workflow: Per a later analysis, the number of unique TCR beta chains was approximately 80 million, of which about 11 million were shared. Profiling relied on immunoSEQ multiplex PCR, and the TCRdb table lists in-frame clones only, not all of them. V and J calls and clone size are those listed in that table; D and trimming were worked out from the DNA. In the table there are about 140,000 clones, 79% of which are singletons. The entry originates in a study of cytomegalovirus exposure and HLA in healthy donors. Regarding the study as a whole: A later analysis appeared to link common viral pathogens to several of the most significant clusters.

V shed 2 bases, J shed 6 bases, and the junction held 11 bases outside the gene matches. From germline, CDR1 is ENHRY and CDR2 SYGVKD. The CDR3 consists of 16 residues. This sequence originates from a man aged 35-49 years in good health and CMV-seropositive. Sequenced: PBMCs. The chain joins TRBV10-3 to TRBJ1-2; 8 bases fit TRBD1. The chain's CDR3 is CAISEKKTGEVHGYTF. The CDR3 coding sequence is TGTGCCATCAGTGAGAAAAAGACAGGGGAAGTTCATGGCTACACCTTC.